The clone carrying this T cell receptor beta chain was counted between two and nine times. This sample stems from a study of identical twins. Unmatched junction bases numbered 8, after V lost 2 bases and J lost 7 bases. The CDR3 loop spans 15 amino acids. TCRdb reprocessed the 5' RACE reads with MiXCR, giving one entry per CDR3 protein. The repertoire consists of about 470,000 distinct CDR3 sequences, with 20% to 25% occurring once and the leading ten covering about 2.7%. The sample also formed part of further work on T cells expressing NK-cell markers. That report notes: In several donors, dominant clonotypes made up roughly 28.3-65% of CD3+CD56-NKG2C+ cells.

J is TRBJ2-1 and V is TRBV12-3 or TRBV12-4; 7 bases are shared with TRBD2. Sequenced sample: CD4+ T cells sorted from blood. The receptor was isolated from a woman aged 18-30 years in good health. The CDR3 loop is CASSLSRDYRNEQFF. The CDR3 nucleotides are TGTGCCAGCAGTTTATCCCGGGACTACCGGAATGAGCAGTTCTTC.